The entry below gives a single T cell receptor (beta chain) sequence along with its context. Sequenced by immunoSEQ multiplex PCR; TCRdb stores in-frame clones only, minus some. The table records about 50,000 clones, about 93% of them present only once. The sample comes from a study of T cell changes during pregnancy in multiple sclerosis. Germline loops: CDR1 SGDLS, CDR2 YYNGEE. V lost 2 bases to trimming and J lost 0 bases; unmatched junction nucleotides: 3. This CDR3 is 16 amino acids long. This TCR was recovered from a female donor with multiple sclerosis, enrolled in a pregnancy study. The J gene is TRBJ2-2, the V gene TRBV9, with 8 bases identical to TRBD1. The sequencing here drew on CD4+ T cells from peripheral blood mononuclear cells, taken after pregnancy. The CDR3 coding sequence is TGTGCCAGCAGCGTGACAGGGGAGGCGAACACCGGGGAGCTGTTTTTT. This sequence encodes CASSVTGEANTGELFF.